Below are 9 T cell receptor beta chains sequenced from a single sample in a study of glioma-infiltrating T cells after dendritic cell vaccination. The table came from immunoSEQ multiplex PCR; TCRdb's copy has only in-frame clones and leaves some out. The sample has about 73,000 clones, approximately 80% seen once. The sequenced sample was blood, obtained before dendritic cell vaccination. Receptors were obtained from a human donor with glioblastoma.

The chain combines TRBV11-3 with TRBJ2-7, with D perhaps TRBD2 (7 bases). Per germline, CDR1 SGHNT and CDR2 YENEEA. The ends were cut back, 5 bases at V and 4 bases at J, with 18 bases in the middle. The length of the CDR3 is 15 residues. The CDR3, as DNA: TGTGCCAGCAGCCCCGACGCGGGGGCAGGGTACGAGCAGTACTTC. As protein: CASSPDAGAGYEQYF.

The CDR3 sequence: CASSLRTSGHNEQFF. CDR3 coding DNA: TGTGCCAGCAGCTTACGGACTAGCGGACACAATGAGCAGTTCTTC. The chain employs TRBV7-2 and TRBJ2-1, with 10 positions matching TRBD2. V lost 2 bases, J lost 5 bases, and 3 bases stayed unmatched. Germline-derived CDR1 and CDR2 are SGHTA and FQGNSA. CDR3 size: 15 residues.

This chain connects TRBV21-1 to TRBJ2-2; whether TRBD2, the table's D call, matches the DNA was not checked. TRBV21-1 is annotated as a pseudogene. CDR3 length equals 15 residues. The CDR3: CASSKRRDRPGELFF. The CDR3 DNA sequence: TGTGCCAGCAGCAAGAGGAGGGACCGACCCGGGGAGCTGTTTTTT.

This clone came up once. The CDR3 here is CASSRQNGNTEAFF. DNA of the CDR3: TGTGCCAGCAGCCGACAGAACGGGAACACTGAAGCTTTCTTT. The chain carries TRBV4-2 and TRBJ1-1; TRBD1 might be the D (5 bases). This CDR3 region has 14 residues. The germline V gene encodes CDR1 LGHNA and CDR2 YNFKEQ. V lost 4 bases, J lost 1 base, and 10 bases lay in between.

This clone was seen a single time. CDR3 coding DNA: TGCAGCGTTAATTTGATGGGCGAAGGCAATGAGCAGTTCTTC. Protein: CSVNLMGEGNEQFF. The chain carries TRBV29-1 and TRBJ2-1; D gene ambiguous. The CDR3 sequence is 14 residues long. Per the germline V gene, CDR1 is SQVTM and CDR2 is ANQGSEA. V lost 5 bases, J lost 6 bases, and 17 bases lay in between.

This chain uses TRBV7-8 with TRBJ1-1, with 7 bases that match TRBD1. The germline V gene encodes CDR1 SGHVS and CDR2 FQNEAQ. V was pared by 4 bases and J by 4 bases, with 3 bases of the junction left unmatched. CDR3 length: 13 amino acids. The CDR3 region is CASSSKGATEAFF. The CDR3 DNA follows: TGTGCCAGCAGCTCTAAGGGGGCCACTGAAGCTTTCTTT.

This sequence joins TRBV18 and TRBJ1-1; 11 bases match TRBD1. The CDR3 is made up of 17 amino acids. Germline lookup yields CDR1 KGHSH and CDR2 LQKENI. With V trimmed by 6 bases and J by 1 base, 10 bases remained unmatched. The CDR3, as DNA: TGTGCCAGCTCGCACGGGACAGGGGGGTTGGGGAACACTGAAGCTTTCTTT. This encodes CASSHGTGGLGNTEAFF.

The chain links TRBV30 to TRBJ1-5; D is undetermined. Trimming cost V 2 bases and J 0 bases, with 17 bases left between them. Per the germline V gene, CDR1 is GTSNPN and CDR2 is SVGIG (reference sequence). The CDR3 has 17 amino acids. The CDR3 DNA is TGTGCCTGGAGTCGGACTCGATCGCAACTTAGCAATCAGCCCCAGCATTTT. Translation gives CAWSRTRSQLSNQPQHF.

V is TRBV5-1 and J is TRBJ2-1, with TRBD2 matching 10 bases. Germline V gives CDR1 SGHRS, CDR2 YFSETQ. V dropped 4 bases and J dropped 12; count of bases not matched to a gene: 10. The CDR3 is 14 amino acids. The CDR3 spells CASSLWTSGAGQFF. The DNA for the CDR3 is TGCGCCAGCAGCCTATGGACTAGCGGAGCTGGGCAGTTCTTC.